This paragraph covers one TCR beta chain sequence. The data stem from a study of T cell responses to AZD1222 COVID-19 vaccine. Only in-frame clones appear in the TCRdb table, and some are missing; sequencing was by immunoSEQ multiplex PCR. The table shows about 130,000 clones, with over 80% occurring only once. The germline V gene encodes CDR1 LNHDA and CDR2 SQIVND (reference sequence). Trimming took off 8 bases at V and 7 bases at J, with 8 bases between the two ends. The CDR3 has 10 amino acids. This clonotype was obtained from an adult who received the AZD1222 COVID-19 vaccine. The material sequenced was peripheral blood, taken 28 days after the second AZD1222 dose. This chain joins TRBV19 and TRBJ1-2, with D hard to call. The CDR3: CASRSAGYTF. The CDR3 nucleotides read TGTGCCAGTCGAAGCGCTGGCTACACCTTC.